This T cell receptor beta chain was identified in a study of response to subunit inactivated influenza vaccine. This clonotype was detected a few times. What it binds is unknown. V trimming: 1 base; J trimming: 4 bases; junction bases outside the gene matches: 5. This CDR3 is 15 amino acids long. CDR1 is SGHDT, CDR2 YYEEEE, per germline. Each CDR3 protein is one row after TCRdb ran MiXCR on the RT-PCR reads. Of around 570,000 distinct CDR3 sequences listed, about 10% are singletons. The study, taken as a whole, reports: The authors suggested that every seasonal influenza vaccination recruits few new T cells.

These data were also filed under a second study, of T cells expressing NK-cell markers. That investigation notes: The TCR beta cDNA came from 5'RACE template switching with UMIs. Sorted CD3+CD56+NKG2C+, CD3+CD56+NKG2C- and CD3+CD56-NKG2C+ T-cell subsets were beta-chain profiled. What restricted sorting to alpha-beta TCR T cells in several experiments was an anti-gamma-delta TCR antibody. As a fraction of CD8+ T cells, dominant NKG2C+ clonotypes reached roughly 1.0-7.5% in over 5 donors.

Sample: PBMCs from blood, taken on the day of vaccination. The sequence came from a man aged 50-59 years who received an inactivated influenza vaccine. The chain combines TRBV5-6 with TRBJ2-7; TRBD2 matches at 10 bases. In DNA form, the CDR3 reads TGTGCCAGCAGCTTGAGGACTAGCGGAGGGTACGAGCAGTACTTC. Its protein product is CASSLRTSGGYEQYF.